A selection of T cell receptor beta chains follows, all from one sample in a study of neoadjuvant anti-PD-1 for oral cavity cancer. Clones were sequenced by immunoSEQ multiplex PCR, and TCRdb holds only the in-frame ones, with some missing. The sample holds some 15,000 clones, roughly two fifths seen once. The sequencing used tumor tissue, collected after nivolumab (anti-PD-1) treatment. Every receptor here comes from a person aged 35 to 85 with oral cavity squamous cell carcinoma. CDR3s include the opening cysteine and the closing phenylalanine or tryptophan. The D gene is left open where the match is weak. The size field is filled for only some rows; it gives once, few, many or a size class.

v_gene: TRBV19
abundance: few
j_gene: TRBJ1-5
d_gene: -
CDR3aa: CASSPADRFSSNQPQHF
CDR3nt: TGTGCCAGCAGTCCCGCGGACCGCTTTTCTAGCAATCAGCCCCAGCATTTT

v_gene: TRBV29-1
abundance: few
j_gene: TRBJ2-7
d_gene: -
CDR3aa: CSVERDSPPYEQYF
CDR3nt: TGCAGCGTTGAGCGGGACAGCCCCCCGTACGAGCAGTACTTC

v_gene: TRBV18
abundance: many
j_gene: TRBJ1-4
d_gene: -
CDR3aa: CASSVQGNNEKLFF
CDR3nt: TGTGCCAGCTCAGTCCAGGGTAATAATGAAAAACTGTTTTTT

v_gene: TRBV19
abundance: -
j_gene: TRBJ2-7
d_gene: -
CDR3aa: CASSIGRTYEQYF
CDR3nt: TGTGCCAGTAGTATCGGCAGGACCTACGAGCAGTACTTC

v_gene: TRBV4-2
abundance: -
j_gene: TRBJ1-1
d_gene: -
CDR3aa: CASRFDIWNTEAFF
CDR3nt: TGTGCCAGCAGATTCGACATCTGGAACACTGAAGCTTTCTTT

v_gene: TRBV6-5
abundance: few
j_gene: TRBJ2-1
d_gene: -
CDR3aa: CASSYSYFNLRNEQFF
CDR3nt: TGTGCCAGCAGTTACTCCTACTTTAACCTTAGGAATGAGCAGTTCTTC

v_gene: TRBV6-6
abundance: -
j_gene: TRBJ1-6
d_gene: -
CDR3aa: CASSPGRNNSPLHF
CDR3nt: TGTGCCAGCAGTCCGGGACGGAATAATTCACCCCTCCACTTT

v_gene: TRBV27
abundance: few
j_gene: TRBJ1-2
d_gene: TRBD1
CDR3aa: CASSLSGQGGYTF
CDR3nt: TGTGCCAGCAGTTTATCGGGACAGGGTGGCTACACCTTC

v_gene: TRBV10-1
abundance: -
j_gene: TRBJ2-5
d_gene: -
CDR3aa: CASSESGGLETQYF
CDR3nt: TGCGCCAGCAGTGAGTCTGGGGGGTTGGAGACCCAGTACTTC

v_gene: TRBV11-1
abundance: -
j_gene: TRBJ2-5
d_gene: TRBD2
CDR3aa: CASSRSGEEETQYF
CDR3nt: TGTGCCAGCAGCCGTAGCGGGGAAGAAGAGACCCAGTACTTC

v_gene: TRBV29-1
abundance: -
j_gene: TRBJ2-5
d_gene: -
CDR3aa: CSVQGWDTVQETQYF
CDR3nt: TGCAGCGTTCAAGGGTGGGATACGGTCCAAGAGACCCAGTACTTC

v_gene: TRBV30
abundance: few
j_gene: TRBJ1-1
d_gene: TRBD1
CDR3aa: CAWGTGTGITEAFF
CDR3nt: TGTGCCTGGGGAACCGGGACAGGGATCACTGAAGCTTTCTTT

v_gene: TRBV27
abundance: -
j_gene: TRBJ1-6
d_gene: -
CDR3aa: CASSLGGGGYNSPLHF
CDR3nt: TGTGCCAGCAGCTTGGGGGGGGGCGGGTATAATTCACCCCTCCACTTT

v_gene: TRBV5-4
abundance: many
j_gene: TRBJ1-6
d_gene: -
CDR3aa: CASSPDTGSPLHF
CDR3nt: TGTGCCAGCAGCCCAGACACGGGTTCACCCCTCCACTTT

v_gene: TRBV6-5
abundance: -
j_gene: TRBJ2-3
d_gene: -
CDR3aa: CASSNGDTQYF
CDR3nt: TGTGCCAGCAGCAACGGGGATACGCAGTATTTT

v_gene: TRBV5-6
abundance: medium-sized
j_gene: TRBJ2-7
d_gene: -
CDR3aa: CASRTLTGGEQYF
CDR3nt: TGTGCCAGCAGAACCCTCACCGGGGGAGAGCAGTACTTC

v_gene: TRBV27
abundance: few
j_gene: TRBJ1-2
d_gene: TRBD1
CDR3aa: CASSLIGQGQGYGYTF
CDR3nt: TGTGCCAGCAGTTTAATAGGGCAGGGACAGGGCTATGGCTACACCTTC

v_gene: TRBV4-3
abundance: -
j_gene: TRBJ1-3
d_gene: -
CDR3aa: CASSQEPPGASGNTIYF
CDR3nt: TGCGCCAGCAGCCAAGAACCCCCGGGGGCGTCTGGAAACACCATATATTTT

v_gene: TRBV6-5
abundance: -
j_gene: TRBJ1-2
d_gene: -
CDR3aa: CASSFQGIYGYTF
CDR3nt: TGTGCCAGCAGTTTTCAGGGTATCTATGGCTACACCTTC

v_gene: TRBV5-1
abundance: -
j_gene: TRBJ2-7
d_gene: -
CDR3aa: CASSFSDGRIPEQYF
CDR3nt: TGCGCCAGCAGCTTTTCAGACGGCAGAATTCCCGAGCAGTACTTC

v_gene: TRBV19
abundance: few
j_gene: TRBJ1-5
d_gene: TRBD1
CDR3aa: CASRNRGHGNQPQHF
CDR3nt: TGTGCCAGTAGAAACAGGGGGCACGGCAATCAGCCCCAGCATTTT

v_gene: TRBV9
abundance: once
j_gene: TRBJ2-7
d_gene: -
CDR3aa: CASSSRDGFEQYF
CDR3nt: TGTGCCAGCAGTTCCCGGGACGGATTCGAGCAGTACTTC

v_gene: TRBV4-3
abundance: -
j_gene: TRBJ1-5
d_gene: -
CDR3aa: CARNQPQHF
CDR3nt: TGCGCCCGCAATCAGCCCCAGCATTTT

v_gene: TRBV5-1
abundance: -
j_gene: TRBJ2-5
d_gene: TRBD2
CDR3aa: CASSLGGSQETQYF
CDR3nt: TGCGCCAGCAGCTTGGGCGGGAGCCAAGAGACCCAGTACTTC

v_gene: TRBV2
abundance: -
j_gene: TRBJ1-1
d_gene: -
CDR3aa: CASPKTDGDTEAFF
CDR3nt: TGTGCCAGCCCTAAAACGGACGGGGACACTGAAGCTTTCTTT

v_gene: TRBV6-1
abundance: -
j_gene: TRBJ1-1
d_gene: -
CDR3aa: CASGGGPNTEAFF
CDR3nt: TGTGCCAGCGGTGGGGGGCCGAACACTGAAGCTTTCTTT

v_gene: TRBV4-3
abundance: -
j_gene: TRBJ2-3
d_gene: TRBD1
CDR3aa: CASSQDRTGRTDTQYF
CDR3nt: TGCGCCAGCAGCCAAGATCGGACAGGGCGGACAGATACGCAGTATTTT

v_gene: TRBV5-1
abundance: -
j_gene: TRBJ2-7
d_gene: TRBD1
CDR3aa: CASSLEGTVGYEQYF
CDR3nt: TGCGCCAGCAGCTTGGAAGGGACAGTGGGCTACGAGCAGTACTTC

v_gene: TRBV9
abundance: -
j_gene: TRBJ1-5
d_gene: -
CDR3aa: CASSRWGNNQPQHF
CDR3nt: TGTGCCAGCAGCCGGTGGGGTAACAATCAGCCCCAGCATTTT

v_gene: TRBV6-5
abundance: few
j_gene: TRBJ2-3
d_gene: -
CDR3aa: CASRPPGLTLGTQYF
CDR3nt: TGTGCCAGCAGACCCCCGGGGCTAACCCTAGGTACGCAGTATTTT

v_gene: TRBV19
abundance: -
j_gene: TRBJ2-3
d_gene: -
CDR3aa: CASSITQTEAQYF
CDR3nt: TGTGCCAGTAGTATTACTCAGACCGAGGCGCAGTATTTT

v_gene: TRBV7-2
abundance: -
j_gene: TRBJ2-2
d_gene: TRBD2
CDR3aa: CATRGGGTGELFF
CDR3nt: TGTGCCACGAGGGGCGGGGGCACCGGGGAGCTGTTTTTT

v_gene: TRBV18
abundance: -
j_gene: TRBJ1-5
d_gene: -
CDR3aa: CASSQGFNQPQHF
CDR3nt: TGTGCCAGCTCACAGGGGTTCAATCAGCCCCAGCATTTT

v_gene: TRBV28
abundance: -
j_gene: TRBJ1-4
d_gene: -
CDR3aa: CASRSNEKLFF
CDR3nt: TGTGCCAGCAGATCTAATGAAAAACTGTTTTTT

v_gene: TRBV19
abundance: -
j_gene: TRBJ1-5
d_gene: -
CDR3aa: CASSQTSNQPQHF
CDR3nt: TGTGCCAGTTCGCAGACTAGCAATCAGCCCCAGCATTTT

v_gene: TRBV6-1
abundance: -
j_gene: TRBJ1-6
d_gene: -
CDR3aa: CASSGVRNNSPLHF
CDR3nt: TGTGCCAGCAGTGGCGTCAGGAATAATTCACCCCTCCACTTT

v_gene: TRBV29-1
abundance: -
j_gene: TRBJ2-3
d_gene: -
CDR3aa: CSVESWFWGSRETDTQYF
CDR3nt: TGCAGCGTTGAGTCCTGGTTTTGGGGAAGTCGGGAGACAGATACGCAGTATTTT

v_gene: TRBV2
abundance: few
j_gene: TRBJ1-3
d_gene: -
CDR3aa: CASSEPYGSSGNTIYF
CDR3nt: TGTGCCAGCAGTGAACCCTACGGGAGCTCTGGAAACACCATATATTTT

v_gene: TRBV5-1
abundance: -
j_gene: TRBJ1-4
d_gene: -
CDR3aa: CASSLGDLGEKLFF
CDR3nt: TGCGCCAGCAGCTTGGGGGACCTTGGTGAAAAACTGTTTTTT

v_gene: TRBV25-1
abundance: -
j_gene: TRBJ1-4
d_gene: -
CDR3aa: CASSARRYSATNEKLFF
CDR3nt: TGTGCCAGCAGTGCACGAAGATACAGTGCAACTAATGAAAAACTGTTTTTT

v_gene: TRBV30
abundance: few
j_gene: TRBJ2-1
d_gene: -
CDR3aa: CAASTAYNEQFF
CDR3nt: TGTGCCGCATCGACGGCCTACAATGAGCAGTTCTTC

v_gene: TRBV6-5
abundance: -
j_gene: TRBJ1-2
d_gene: TRBD1
CDR3aa: CASRATGGVDYGYTF
CDR3nt: TGTGCCAGCAGGGCGACAGGGGGCGTAGACTATGGCTACACCTTC

v_gene: TRBV5-1
abundance: large
j_gene: TRBJ2-7
d_gene: -
CDR3aa: CASSGGQSSSYEQYF
CDR3nt: TGCGCCAGCAGCGGCGGACAGTCGAGCTCCTACGAGCAGTACTTC

v_gene: TRBV5-1
abundance: -
j_gene: TRBJ2-7
d_gene: -
CDR3aa: CASSPGTPSYEQYF
CDR3nt: TGCGCCAGCAGCCCCGGGACGCCATCCTACGAGCAGTACTTC

v_gene: TRBV5-4
abundance: once
j_gene: TRBJ2-2
d_gene: -
CDR3aa: CASSLDQVNTGELFF
CDR3nt: TGTGCCAGCAGCTTGGATCAGGTCAACACCGGGGAGCTGTTTTTT

v_gene: TRBV19
abundance: -
j_gene: TRBJ1-5
d_gene: TRBD1
CDR3aa: CASRTPGQGQPQHF
CDR3nt: TGTGCCAGTAGGACCCCGGGACAGGGGCAGCCCCAGCATTTT

v_gene: TRBV9
abundance: few
j_gene: TRBJ1-3
d_gene: -
CDR3aa: CASSVVGGRIGNTIYF
CDR3nt: TGTGCCAGCAGCGTAGTCGGGGGGCGCATTGGAAACACCATATATTTT

v_gene: TRBV4-3
abundance: -
j_gene: TRBJ1-1
d_gene: TRBD1
CDR3aa: CASSLGQGSNKAFF
CDR3nt: TGCGCCAGCAGCTTGGGACAGGGGTCGAACAAAGCTTTCTTT

v_gene: TRBV10-3
abundance: -
j_gene: TRBJ2-1
d_gene: -
CDR3aa: CAISDPRTNEQFF
CDR3nt: TGTGCCATCAGTGACCCTAGGACCAATGAGCAGTTCTTC